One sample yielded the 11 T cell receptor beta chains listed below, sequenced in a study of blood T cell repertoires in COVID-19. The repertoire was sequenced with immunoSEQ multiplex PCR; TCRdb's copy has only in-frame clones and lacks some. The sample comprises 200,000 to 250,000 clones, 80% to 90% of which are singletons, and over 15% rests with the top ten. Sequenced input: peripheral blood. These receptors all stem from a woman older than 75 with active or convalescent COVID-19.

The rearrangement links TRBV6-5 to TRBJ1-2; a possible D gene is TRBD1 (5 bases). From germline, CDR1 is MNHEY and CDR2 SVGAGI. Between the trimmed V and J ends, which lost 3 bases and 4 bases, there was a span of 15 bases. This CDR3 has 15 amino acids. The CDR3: CASSYQGARGYGYTF. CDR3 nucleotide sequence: TGTGCCAGCAGTTATCAAGGGGCGCGCGGCTATGGCTACACCTTC.

The CDR3 spells CASRPGLNQETQYF. In DNA form, the CDR3 reads TGCGCCAGCAGACCGGGATTAAACCAAGAGACCCAGTACTTC. J is TRBJ2-5 and V is TRBV5-1; D is possibly TRBD2 (5 bases). V lost 5 bases, J lost 0 bases, and 11 bases lay in between. Germline V lookup: CDR1 SGHRS, CDR2 YFSETQ. The CDR3 contains 14 residues.

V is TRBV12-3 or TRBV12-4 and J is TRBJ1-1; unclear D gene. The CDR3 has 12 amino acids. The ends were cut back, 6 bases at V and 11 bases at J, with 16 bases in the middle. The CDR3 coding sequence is TGTGCCAGCAGAGAGGCCCGGATACCGGCTTTCTTT. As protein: CASREARIPAFF.

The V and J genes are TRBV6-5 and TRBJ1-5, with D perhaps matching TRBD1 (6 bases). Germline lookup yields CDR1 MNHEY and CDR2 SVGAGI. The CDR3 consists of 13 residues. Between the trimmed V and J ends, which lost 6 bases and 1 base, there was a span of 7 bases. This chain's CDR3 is CASRQGSNQPQHF. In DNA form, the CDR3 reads TGTGCCAGCAGGCAGGGGAGCAATCAGCCCCAGCATTTT.

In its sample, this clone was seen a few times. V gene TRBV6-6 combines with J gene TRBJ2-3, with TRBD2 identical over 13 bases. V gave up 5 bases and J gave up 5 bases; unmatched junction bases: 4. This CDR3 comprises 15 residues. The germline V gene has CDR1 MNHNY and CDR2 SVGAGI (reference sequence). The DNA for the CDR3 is TGTGCCAGCAGTCCGGGACTAGCGGGACTAGATACGCAGTATTTT. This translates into CASSPGLAGLDTQYF.

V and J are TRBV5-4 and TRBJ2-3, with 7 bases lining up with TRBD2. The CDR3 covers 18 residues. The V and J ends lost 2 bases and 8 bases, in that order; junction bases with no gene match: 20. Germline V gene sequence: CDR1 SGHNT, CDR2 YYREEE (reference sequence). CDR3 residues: CASSFGASASGAFGTQYF. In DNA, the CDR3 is TGTGCCAGCAGCTTCGGGGCATCGGCTAGCGGTGCATTCGGTACGCAGTATTTT.

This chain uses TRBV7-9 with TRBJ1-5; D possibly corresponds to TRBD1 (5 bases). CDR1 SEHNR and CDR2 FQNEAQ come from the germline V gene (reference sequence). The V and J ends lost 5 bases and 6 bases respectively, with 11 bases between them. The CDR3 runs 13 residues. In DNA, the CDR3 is TGTGCCAGCAGCCTCAGGAGGGGTCAGCCCCAGCATTTT. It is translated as CASSLRRGQPQHF.

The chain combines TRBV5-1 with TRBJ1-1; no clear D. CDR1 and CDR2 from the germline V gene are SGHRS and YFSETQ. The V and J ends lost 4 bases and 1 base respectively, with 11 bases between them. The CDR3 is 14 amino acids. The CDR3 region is CASSPVAGNTEAFF. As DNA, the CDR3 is TGCGCCAGCAGCCCCGTCGCAGGGAACACTGAAGCTTTCTTT.

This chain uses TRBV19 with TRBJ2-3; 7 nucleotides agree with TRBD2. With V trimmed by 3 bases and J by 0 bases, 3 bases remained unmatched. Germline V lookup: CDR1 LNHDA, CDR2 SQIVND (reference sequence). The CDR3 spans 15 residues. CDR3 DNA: TGTGCCAGTAGTATCCAGCGGGGAAGCACAGATACGCAGTATTTT. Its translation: CASSIQRGSTDTQYF.

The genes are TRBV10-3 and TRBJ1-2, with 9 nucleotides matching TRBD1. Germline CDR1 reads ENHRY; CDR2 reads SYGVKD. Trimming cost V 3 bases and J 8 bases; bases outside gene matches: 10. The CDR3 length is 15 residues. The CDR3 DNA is TGTGCCATCAGTGAATCTGGGGGACAGGGATACGGCTACACCTTC. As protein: CAISESGGQGYGYTF.

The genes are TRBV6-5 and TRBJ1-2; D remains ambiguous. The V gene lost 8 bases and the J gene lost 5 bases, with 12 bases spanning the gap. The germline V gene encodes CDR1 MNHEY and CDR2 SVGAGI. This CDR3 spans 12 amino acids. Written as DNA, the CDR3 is TGTGCCAGCTCCTTCGAGGAGTATGGCTACACCTTC. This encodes CASSFEEYGYTF.